The 27 T cell receptor beta chains below come from one sample, sequenced in a study of blood T cell repertoires in COVID-19. This table comes from immunoSEQ multiplex PCR, and its TCRdb copy is limited to in-frame clones, with some not included. The sample has about 500,000 clones, around 87% seen once. The sequenced material came from PBMCs or T cells enriched from blood (not recorded which). Receptors originate from a woman under 30 who had recovered from COVID-19.

V and J are TRBV2 and TRBJ2-6, with unresolved D. CDR1 and CDR2 (germline): SNHLY, FYNNEI. V gave up 5 bases and J gave up 0 bases, with 8 bases separating them. This CDR3 is 15 amino acids long. The CDR3 DNA is TGTGCCAGCAGTAAAACAAGCTCTGGGGCCAACGTCCTGACTTTC. This translates into CASSKTSSGANVLTF.

The gene calls are TRBV5-1 and TRBJ1-1, with 7 positions matching TRBD1. The germline CDR1 and CDR2 sequences are SGHRS and YFSETQ. J gave up 0 bases and V 8 bases, and 7 bases lay outside the gene matches. The CDR3 totals 14 residues. The CDR3 region has the DNA TGCGCCAGTCGACAGGGACTCTTGAACACTGAAGCTTTCTTT. It translates to CASRQGLLNTEAFF.

The chain recombines TRBV7-3 with TRBJ1-1; 10 bases align to TRBD1. There are 16 residues in the CDR3. With V trimmed by 5 bases and J by 2 bases, 8 bases remained unmatched. From germline, CDR1 is SGHTA and CDR2 FQGTGA. The CDR3 region is CASSPDRGQINTEAFF. For the CDR3, the DNA is TGTGCCAGCAGCCCCGACAGGGGGCAAATAAACACTGAAGCTTTCTTT.

This clone was seen more than once but under ten times. The chain carries TRBV7-8 and TRBJ2-3; 7 nucleotides agree with TRBD2. Germline CDR1 is SGHVS and CDR2 is FQNEAQ. This CDR3 is built from 15 residues. Trimming cost V 6 bases and J 0 bases; bases outside gene matches: 6. In DNA, the CDR3 is TGTGCCAGCAGGACGACTAGCCTCAGCACAGATACGCAGTATTTT. It yields the protein CASRTTSLSTDTQYF.

This sequence joins TRBV4-1 and TRBJ2-7; 7 bases fit TRBD2. CDR3 length: 13 amino acids. The V and J ends lost 2 bases and 11 bases, in that order; junction bases with no gene match: 9. The germline CDR1 and CDR2 sequences are MGHRA and YSYEKL. CDR3 sequence: CASSQTSGEKKYF. As DNA, the CDR3 is TGCGCCAGCAGCCAAACCAGCGGGGAGAAAAAGTACTTC.

The CDR3 DNA follows: TGCGCCAGCAGCCAAGAGCCGGGAGGAGCCTACGAGCAGTACTTC. Its translation: CASSQEPGGAYEQYF. This chain connects TRBV4-1 to TRBJ2-7; 7 nucleotides line up with TRBD2. Germline assignment: CDR1 MGHRA and CDR2 YSYEKL. The CDR3 runs 15 residues. V was pared by 0 bases and J by 2 bases, with 4 bases of the junction left unmatched.

The chain couples TRBV3-1 (or the pseudogene TRBV3-2) to TRBJ1-1; 7 bases match TRBD1. The germline V gene encodes CDR1 LGHDT and CDR2 YNNKEL (reference sequence). There are 14 residues in the CDR3. The trim removed 5 bases at V and 4 bases at J, leaving 7 bases unmatched. The CDR3 loop reads CASSSHRGGTEAFF. Written as DNA, the CDR3 is TGTGCCAGCAGCTCCCACAGGGGCGGCACTGAAGCTTTCTTT.

The genes are TRBV12-3 or TRBV12-4 and TRBJ1-2; 7 bases are a match to TRBD1. The CDR3 covers 12 residues. J lost 7 bases, V lost 7 bases, and 6 bases had no gene match. CDR3 DNA: TGTGCCAGCACCCGGACAGGCTCTGGCTACACCTTC. Translating it yields CASTRTGSGYTF.

On this clone: The same CDR3 is also encoded by other DNA sequences in this sample. The chain employs TRBV3-1 (or the pseudogene TRBV3-2) and TRBJ2-7, with a weak D call TRBD2 (6 bases). Germline values: CDR1 LGHDT, CDR2 YNNKEL (reference sequence). V was clipped by 3 bases and J by 0 bases, with 9 bases between them. The CDR3 spans 14 residues. The CDR3: CASSQGRGSYEQYF. The CDR3 bases are TGTGCCAGCAGCCAGGGGCGGGGCTCCTACGAGCAGTACTTC.

The chain carries TRBV11-2 and TRBJ1-5, with a weak D call TRBD1 (5 bases). CDR3 length: 13 amino acids. Trimming removed 5 bases from V and 7 bases from J, with 12 bases in between. Per germline, CDR1 SGHAT and CDR2 FQNNGV. The DNA of the CDR3 is TGTGCCAGCAGCCCCCAGGGTGGACAGCCCCAGCATTTT. Amino acids: CASSPQGGQPQHF.

The chain joins TRBV30 to TRBJ2-5; TRBD2 agrees at 8 bases. Looked up from germline, CDR1 is GTSNPN and CDR2 is SVGIG (reference sequence). The junction had 4 bases not matched to a gene; V was cut back by 4 bases and J by 3 bases. CDR3 length: 13 residues. The CDR3 nucleotides read TGTGCCTGGATGCAACTAGCGGAAGAGACCCAGTACTTC. Its translation is CAWMQLAEETQYF.

The chain is built from TRBV7-9 and TRBJ1-1; 12 nucleotides line up with TRBD1. V lost 2 bases and J lost 5; bases outside the gene matches: 6. Germline V gene data show CDR1 as SEHNR and CDR2 as FQNEAQ (reference sequence). This CDR3 comprises 16 residues. CDR3 sequence reads: CASSLRDRGPGTEAFF. The DNA for the CDR3 is TGTGCCAGCAGCTTAAGGGACAGGGGGCCCGGAACTGAAGCTTTCTTT.

In DNA form, the CDR3 reads TGCGCCAGCCCTCGGAAGGGCGGGTCACCCCTCCACTTT. Encoded protein: CASPRKGGSPLHF. The genes are TRBV5-1 and TRBJ1-6; no definite D call. Trimming cost V 7 bases and J 10 bases, with 15 bases left between them. From germline, CDR1 is SGHRS and CDR2 YFSETQ. This CDR3 is built from 13 residues.

The chain uses TRBV5-1 and TRBJ1-5; tentative D call: TRBD1 (6 bases). The CDR3 totals 15 residues. Germline V gives CDR1 SGHRS, CDR2 YFSETQ. With 7 bases removed from V and 5 bases from J, the gap between germline ends came to 19 bases. In DNA, the CDR3 is TGCGCCAGCTCACCAACCAGGGGAGAGGATCAGCCCCAGCATTTT. Its translation: CASSPTRGEDQPQHF. Full variable domain (outside the CDR3, taken from reference TRBV5-1 and TRBJ1-5): KAGVTQTPRYLIKTRGQQVTLSCSPISGHRSVSWYQQTPGQGLQFLFEYFSETQRNKGNFPGRFSGRQFSNSRSEMNVSTLELGDSALYLCASSPTRGEDQPQHFGDGTRLSIL.

CDR3 loop: CASSFSGSSYEQYF. In DNA form, the CDR3 reads TGTGCCAGCAGCTTTAGCGGATCGTCCTACGAGCAGTACTTC. V is TRBV11-2 and J is TRBJ2-7; D possibly corresponds to TRBD2 (6 bases). The V gene's germline CDR1 is SGHAT and CDR2 FQNNGV. The V gene lost 3 bases and the J gene lost 1 base, with 10 bases spanning the gap. The CDR3 contains 14 residues.

V gene TRBV27 combines with J gene TRBJ1-1, with 8 bases identical to TRBD1. The CDR3 totals 14 residues. CDR1 and CDR2 (germline): MNHEY, SMNVEV (reference sequence). Trimming took 4 bases from V and 11 from J; bases not matched to a gene: 12. CDR3 sequence reads: CASSWTQGARGAFF. CDR3 nucleotides: TGTGCCAGCAGTTGGACGCAGGGGGCTAGGGGGGCTTTCTTT.

The CDR3 coding sequence is TGTGCTAGTGGTCCAGGCCTTGTGAACACTGAAGCTTTCTTT. Its protein is CASGPGLVNTEAFF. The J gene is TRBJ1-1, the V gene TRBV12-5; D gene uncertain. Trimming pared 5 bases from V and 0 bases from J, leaving 10 bases between. Looked up from germline, CDR1 is LGHNT and CDR2 is FRNRAP. The CDR3 sequence is 14 residues long.

The chain links TRBV15 to TRBJ2-7; tentatively, D is TRBD2 (6 bases). V was cut by 5 bases and J by 5 bases, with 19 bases left in between. This CDR3 region has 15 residues. Germline lookup yields CDR1 LNHNV and CDR2 YYDKDF (reference sequence). CDR3 nucleotides: TGTGCCACCAGCGCCGGAGGGGCCAGGGTCCACGAGCAGTACTTC. Protein: CATSAGGARVHEQYF.

This chain joins TRBV5-8 and TRBJ1-4; no reliable D call. Trimming pared 4 bases from V and 6 bases from J, leaving 7 bases between. Per germline, CDR1 SGHTS and CDR2 YDEGEE. The length of the CDR3 is 12 residues. The chain's CDR3 is CASSPADEKLFF. As DNA, the CDR3 is TGTGCCAGCAGCCCCGCGGATGAAAAACTGTTTTTT.

V and J are TRBV15 and TRBJ1-6; TRBD1 matches at 7 bases. Germline loops: CDR1 LNHNV, CDR2 YYDKDF (reference sequence). With 5 bases clipped from V and 7 bases from J, the junction kept 11 bases outside the gene matches. The CDR3 spans 16 residues. The CDR3 region is CATSQDLQGTNSPLHF. In nucleotides, the CDR3 is TGTGCCACCAGCCAAGATTTACAGGGGACGAATTCACCCCTCCACTTT.

The rearrangement links TRBV5-5 to TRBJ1-1; D perhaps matches TRBD1 (6 bases). The CDR3 length is 14 residues. The germline CDR1 and CDR2 sequences are SGHKS and YYEKEE (reference sequence). V was pared by 7 bases and J by 1 base, with 14 bases between. As DNA, the CDR3 is TGTGCCAGCTATAAAGGACAGTCGAACACTGAAGCTTTCTTT. Residues: CASYKGQSNTEAFF.

The chain has TRBV5-1 and TRBJ1-1, with 7 bases matching TRBD1. This CDR3 has 15 residues. V was clipped by 4 bases and J by 8 bases; unmatched bases: 14. CDR1 is SGHRS, CDR2 YFSETQ, per germline. The CDR3 sequence: CASSHIHGQVEEAFF. CDR3 nucleotides: TGCGCCAGCAGCCATATACACGGACAGGTGGAGGAAGCTTTCTTT.

The J gene is TRBJ2-5, the V gene TRBV11-2, with 7 positions matching TRBD1. Germline V CDR1 and CDR2: SGHAT, FQNNGV. This CDR3 spans 16 amino acids. After removal of 4 bases from V and 9 bases from J, the junction contained 17 bases not matched to a gene. CDR3 DNA: TGTGCCAGCAGCTCCATTAGGGGGCCAGCTTTCGTCTCCCAGTACTTC. It codes for CASSSIRGPAFVSQYF. The complete variable domain, with remaining parts taken from reference TRBV11-2 and TRBJ2-5, reads EAGVAQSPRYKIIEKRQSVAFWCNPISGHATLYWYQQILGQGPKLLIQFQNNGVVDDSQLPKDRFSAERLKGVDSTLKIQPAKLEDSAVYLCASSSIRGPAFVSQYFGPGTRLLVL.

The chain couples TRBV7-8 to TRBJ2-7; D uncertain. Trimming removed 5 bases from V and 3 bases from J, with 5 bases in between. Germline loops: CDR1 SGHVS, CDR2 FQNEAQ. This CDR3 is built from 11 residues. The CDR3 is CASSLYYEQYF. The CDR3 region has the DNA TGTGCCAGCAGCCTCTACTACGAGCAGTACTTC.

Concerning this clone itself: Distinct nucleotide sequences in the sample also encode this CDR3. The chain uses TRBV12-3 or TRBV12-4 and TRBJ2-5; D not resolved. This CDR3 has 11 amino acids. Trimming shortened V by 5 bases and J by 1 base, and 2 bases separated the two germline ends. The CDR3 region has the DNA TGTGCCAGCAGTCTCCAAGAGACCCAGTACTTC. Its translation: CASSLQETQYF.

The chain is built from TRBV30 and TRBJ1-6; D might be TRBD1 (5 bases). V lost 3 bases, J lost 8 bases, and 17 bases lay in between. The CDR3 runs 15 residues. The germline V gene encodes CDR1 GTSNPN and CDR2 SVGIG (reference sequence). The CDR3, as DNA: TGTGCCTGGAGGCGGGACGGTGGCGGGGATTCACCCCTCCACTTT. The encoded protein is CAWRRDGGGDSPLHF. The full variable domain, its missing parts supplied by reference TRBV30 and TRBJ1-6, is SQTIHQWPATLVQPVGSPLSLECTVEGTSNPNLYWYRQAAGRGLQLLFYSVGIGQISSEVPQNLSASRPQDRQFILSSKKLLLSDSGFYLCAWRRDGGGDSPLHFGNGTRLTVT.

The chain links TRBV29-1 to TRBJ1-1, with a weak D call TRBD1 (5 bases). This CDR3 contains 17 residues. CDR1 SQVTM and CDR2 ANQGSEA come from the germline V gene. Trimming pared 6 bases from V and 3 bases from J, leaving 26 bases between. The CDR3 region has the DNA TGCAGCGTCGGGCGGAGGGGAGCAACCTATAGGGACACTGAAGCTTTCTTT. Translation: CSVGRRGATYRDTEAFF.